This TCR beta chain was profiled in a study of breast tumors, draining lymph nodes, adjacent tissues. Whole-study results and caveats: Tumor T cell lymph node origin was a supported hypothesis, not proven. Data fit most tumor T cells coming from lymph node, expanding in tumor. Luminal-like breast cancer showed significantly greater tumor-nontumor repertoire similarity than basal-like breast cancer did. Tumors had less TCR diversity than lymph nodes, more than nontumor tissue.

J lost 5 bases, V lost 4 bases, and 14 bases had no gene match. CDR3 size: 17 residues. Germline V gene sequence: CDR1 MNHNY, CDR2 SVGAGI (reference sequence). This clonotype was counted many times. What it binds is unknown. The lymph nodes were axillary draining lymph nodes from breast cancer patients. Each CDR3 protein gets one entry after TCRdb re-called the multiplex PCR reads with MiXCR. The table shows some 250,000 distinct CDR3 sequences, with under 40% occurring only once. The receptor was derived from a female donor with breast cancer. Some clones in this sample may be carry-over from other donors' samples. Sequencing was done on a sample of axillary lymph node tissue. This sequence joins TRBV6-6 and TRBJ1-5; 7 bases are shared with TRBD1. The CDR3: CASSSATGRGFDQPQHF. The CDR3 DNA follows: TGTGCCAGCAGTTCTGCGACAGGGAGGGGGTTCGATCAGCCCCAGCATTTT.